This is a list of T cell receptor beta chains from one sample in a study of cytomegalovirus exposure and HLA in healthy donors. The data were produced by immunoSEQ multiplex PCR, yet TCRdb's version contains in-frame clones alone and is incomplete. The profile shows around 200,000 clones, around 82% of them singletons. Sequenced material: PBMCs. These receptors all come from a young woman in good health and CMV-seropositive. Both conserved end residues are part of each CDR3. The D gene is left open where the match is weak. Size is omitted from some rows. Given values are once, few, many or a class for expanded clones.

v_call	clone_size	j_call	d_call	cdr3_aa	cdr3_nt
TRBV6-1	-	TRBJ2-1	TRBD2	CASSARTSGGADEQFF	TGTGCCAGCAGTGCCCGGACTAGCGGGGGGGCCGATGAGCAGTTCTTC
TRBV7-9	-	TRBJ1-2	TRBD1	CASSPTGANYYGYTF	TGTGCCAGCAGCCCGACAGGGGCGAATTACTATGGCTACACCTTC
TRBV5-1	-	TRBJ2-7	-	CASSKDPVYEQYF	TGCGCCAGCAGCAAAGATCCGGTCTACGAGCAGTACTTC
TRBV19	-	TRBJ2-2	-	CASTFGGELFF	TGTGCCAGTACCTTCGGCGGGGAGCTGTTTTTT
TRBV6-1	-	TRBJ1-1	-	CASSDKMNTEAFF	TGTGCCAGCAGTGACAAAATGAACACTGAAGCTTTCTTT
TRBV5-6	-	TRBJ1-1	TRBD1	CASQRFDNRQGHTEAFF	TGTGCCAGCCAAAGATTCGACAACCGACAGGGACACACTGAAGCTTTCTTT
TRBV5-1	-	TRBJ2-5	-	CASSPRLMETQYF	TGCGCCAGCAGCCCGAGGCTTATGGAGACCCAGTACTTC
TRBV28	-	TRBJ2-6	TRBD2	CASSPQGVLAGGNSGANVLTF	TGTGCCAGCAGTCCCCAGGGGGTACTAGCGGGGGGCAACTCTGGGGCCAACGTCCTGACTTTC
TRBV7-2	-	TRBJ1-2	-	CASSPGLSGYTF	TGTGCCAGCAGCCCGGGACTCTCTGGCTACACCTTC
TRBV27	once	TRBJ2-1	TRBD2	CASSFVQRGQNEQFF	TGTGCCAGCAGTTTCGTCCAGCGGGGGCAGAATGAGCAGTTCTTC
TRBV9	-	TRBJ2-3	-	CASSPRGSHGTDTQYF	TGTGCCAGCAGCCCCCGCGGTAGCCACGGCACAGATACGCAGTATTTT
TRBV5-6	-	TRBJ1-1	-	CASSLAEGSNTEAFF	TGTGCCAGCAGCTTGGCAGAGGGTTCGAACACTGAAGCTTTCTTT
TRBV4-3	-	TRBJ1-2	-	CASSQGRRVDGYTF	TGCGCCAGCAGCCAAGGTAGGAGAGTAGATGGCTACACCTTC
TRBV5-4	-	TRBJ1-5	-	CASSDAGDQPQHF	TGTGCCAGCAGCGACGCAGGGGATCAGCCCCAGCATTTT
TRBV9	-	TRBJ2-1	TRBD2	CASSIGVGAGSFNEQFF	TGTGCCAGCAGCATAGGAGTAGGAGCGGGGTCATTCAATGAGCAGTTCTTC
TRBV7-6	once	TRBJ1-5	-	CASSLSGANQPQHF	TGTGCCAGCAGCTTGTCTGGGGCGAATCAGCCCCAGCATTTT
TRBV5-5	few	TRBJ1-2	-	CASSLAGDYYGYTF	TGTGCCAGCAGCTTGGCCGGGGACTACTATGGCTACACCTTC
TRBV4-2	once	TRBJ2-3	TRBD2	CASSQSSSGGDTQYF	TGTGCCAGCAGCCAATCCAGTAGCGGGGGAGATACGCAGTATTTT
TRBV7-2	once	TRBJ2-3	-	CASSLVGGGDTQYF	TGTGCCAGCAGCTTAGTAGGGGGTGGGGATACGCAGTATTTT
TRBV7-8	few	TRBJ1-2	-	CASSFMNYGYTF	TGTGCCAGCAGCTTTATGAACTATGGCTACACCTTC
TRBV5-1	-	TRBJ2-3	TRBD2	CASSLGAGGLTDTQYF	TGCGCCAGCAGCTTGGGGGCGGGGGGCCTCACAGATACGCAGTATTTT
TRBV5-1	-	TRBJ2-7	TRBD1	CASSLEGQGASEQYF	TGCGCCAGCAGCTTGGAGGGGCAGGGGGCGTCCGAGCAGTACTTC
TRBV10-2	-	TRBJ2-7	TRBD1	CASRTGTGSYEQYF	TGCGCCAGCAGAACCGGGACAGGGTCCTACGAGCAGTACTTC
TRBV28	-	TRBJ2-7	TRBD2	CASSLSGTYSYEQYF	TGTGCCAGCAGTTTAAGCGGGACGTACTCCTACGAGCAGTACTTC
TRBV10-3	-	TRBJ2-3	TRBD2	CAIRTSPLRDWDTQYF	TGTGCCATAAGGACTAGCCCACTCAGGGATTGGGATACGCAGTATTTT
TRBV29-1	-	TRBJ1-1	-	CSVGEGLDTEAFF	TGCAGCGTGGGAGAGGGTCTGGACACTGAAGCTTTCTTT
TRBV7-8	-	TRBJ2-5	TRBD2	CASSLIAGGRFQETQYF	TGTGCCAGCAGCTTAATAGCGGGGGGCCGCTTTCAAGAGACCCAGTACTTC
TRBV11-2	once	TRBJ2-2	-	CASSLSGVNTGELFF	TGTGCCAGCAGCCTATCAGGGGTGAACACCGGGGAGCTGTTTTTT
TRBV27	-	TRBJ2-7	-	CAIDPCGERSPGGWEQYF	TGTGCCATCGATCCATGCGGGGAAAGGAGTCCGGGTGGGTGGGAGCAGTACTTC
TRBV19	-	TRBJ1-4	-	CASDPTGLNEKLFF	TGTGCCAGTGACCCAACAGGGCTTAATGAAAAACTGTTTTTT
TRBV7-9	-	TRBJ2-5	-	CASSFWRVSQETQYF	TGTGCCAGCAGCTTTTGGCGGGTGAGCCAAGAGACCCAGTACTTC
TRBV6-5	-	TRBJ2-7	TRBD1	CASSYSTGANYEQYF	TGTGCCAGCAGTTACTCGACAGGGGCCAACTACGAGCAGTACTTC
TRBV7-9	once	TRBJ2-3	TRBD2	CASSLNDPSGGDTQYF	TGTGCCAGCAGCTTAAACGATCCTAGCGGGGGAGATACGCAGTATTTT
TRBV29-1	-	TRBJ1-1	TRBD1	CSVRQGVNTEAFF	TGCAGCGTTCGACAGGGGGTGAACACTGAAGCTTTCTTT
TRBV10-3	-	TRBJ2-5	TRBD2	CAIAEVGGVTSGGLETQYF	TGTGCCATCGCAGAAGTAGGTGGGGTGACTAGCGGGGGGCTAGAGACCCAGTACTTC
TRBV19	many	TRBJ1-1	TRBD1	CASSEQGALGQLSF	TGTGCCAGTAGCGAACAGGGGGCATTAGGGCAGCTTTCTTTT
TRBV4-1	-	TRBJ1-2	-	CASSQTTGIYGYTF	TGCGCCAGCAGCCAGACCACAGGGATTTATGGCTACACCTTC
TRBV7-2	-	TRBJ2-6	-	CASSYYRGQGANVLTF	TGTGCCAGCAGCTACTATCGAGGGCAAGGGGCCAACGTCCTGACTTTC
TRBV7-9	once	TRBJ1-1	TRBD1	CASSSRGQGNTEAFF	TGTGCCAGCAGCTCCCGCGGACAGGGCAACACTGAAGCTTTCTTT
TRBV19	few	TRBJ1-1	-	CASSFFSTEAFF	TGTGCCAGTAGTTTCTTCTCCACTGAAGCTTTCTTT
TRBV19	-	TRBJ1-4	-	CASSIGEGKAKLFF	TGTGCCAGTAGTATAGGTGAGGGAAAAGCAAAACTGTTTTTT
TRBV4-1	-	TRBJ1-6	-	CASSQDHIVNSPLHF	TGCGCCAGCAGCCAAGATCACATCGTTAATTCACCCCTCCACTTT